This T cell receptor (beta chain) emerged from a study of quantifying T cell responses using KT2 cells. Study-level background: TCR alpha and beta constant-region primers primed reverse transcription of RNA.

This clonotype showed up many times. The junction does not match germline at one end; this may be a read error. The cDNA 3' end received a ligated oligonucleotide with a UMI. First-round PCR used around 4 cycles and beta primers RC1.1 and RC1.2 covering TRBC1 and TRBC2. From the second PCR onward, TCR alpha and beta chains were processed separately. MiXCR, run by TCRdb on the UMI-ligation and nested PCR reads, gives a single entry per CDR3 protein. This sample yields fewer than 50,000 distinct CDR3 sequences, of which about 15% are seen a single time; around 43% belongs to the top ten. KT2, a clone with a known TCR, was spiked into unfractionated PBMC. Germline loops: CDR1 SEHNR, CDR2 FQNEAQ (reference sequence). CDR3 length: 17 amino acids.

This chain connects TRBV7-9 to TRBJ2-1, with TRBD2 matching over 7 bases. The sample consisted of PBMCs spiked with cells of the T cell clone KT2. This receptor was identified in a human donor. The CDR3 is CASRLGRETSIFDEQFF. CDR3 in DNA: TGTGCCAGCAGGTTAGGGCGGGAGACTAGCATATTCGATGAGCAGTTCTTC.